Presented here are 12 T cell receptor beta chains from one specimen sequenced in a study of long-term antiretroviral therapy in people with HIV. It was version v3.0 of the immunoSEQ assay that was run at survey level. Only in-frame clones appear in the TCRdb table, and some are missing; sequencing was by immunoSEQ multiplex PCR. The data show tens of thousands of clones, 85% to 95% seen once. Sequencing was performed on unsorted PBMCs, taken 5.3 years after starting antiretroviral therapy. Receptors originate from a man aged 50 or older with HIV.

The chain uses TRBV5-4 and TRBJ2-7; D is possibly TRBD2 (6 bases). Trimming stripped 4 bases from V and 0 bases from J, with 11 bases between. The CDR3 is made up of 14 amino acids. CDR1 is SGHNT, CDR2 YYREEE, per germline (reference sequence). The CDR3 here is CASSNPGSSYEQYF. The CDR3 region has the DNA TGTGCCAGCAGCAACCCCGGGAGCTCCTACGAGCAGTACTTC.

The chain is built from TRBV28 and TRBJ2-7, with TRBD2 matching over 7 bases. Germline values: CDR1 MDHEN, CDR2 SYDVKM. The CDR3 has 15 amino acids. V was pared by 2 bases and J by 7 bases, with 11 bases of the junction left unmatched. CDR3 DNA sequence: TGTGCCAGCAGTTTAAAGGTAGCGGGTTCGAGGGAGCAGTACTTC. Translation: CASSLKVAGSREQYF.

The gene calls are TRBV6-5 and TRBJ2-7, with unresolved D. The V and J ends lost 5 bases and 6 bases respectively, with 8 bases between them. The CDR3 sequence is 11 residues long. CDR1 is MNHEY, CDR2 SVGAGI, per germline. CDR3 protein: CASSRKGEQYF. Written as DNA, the CDR3 is TGTGCCAGCAGTCGAAAAGGCGAGCAGTACTTC.

J is TRBJ2-2 and V is TRBV14; D remains ambiguous. V was cut by 1 base and J by 4 bases, with 7 bases left in between. Germline lookup yields CDR1 SGHDN and CDR2 FVKESK. This CDR3 region has 14 residues. The CDR3 nucleotides read TGTGCCAGCAGCCAAGGGCGGTCCACCGGGGAGCTGTTTTTT. Amino acid sequence: CASSQGRSTGELFF.

The chain uses TRBV5-5 and TRBJ2-3; 10 bases line up with TRBD2. Germline V gives CDR1 SGHKS, CDR2 YYEKEE (reference sequence). This CDR3 has 15 residues. With 2 bases clipped from V and 2 bases from J, the junction kept 2 bases outside the gene matches. The CDR3 DNA reads TGTGCCAGCAGCTTTAGCGGGGGGACCACAGATACGCAGTATTTT. Protein sequence: CASSFSGGTTDTQYF.

This clone was seen only once. This chain connects TRBV5-1 to TRBJ2-1; 11 nucleotides agree with TRBD2. This CDR3 has 15 residues. Germline V CDR1 and CDR2: SGHRS, YFSETQ. J gave up 9 bases and V 7 bases, and 12 bases lay outside the gene matches. The DNA for the CDR3 is TGCGCCAGCTCCAATAGCGGGGGGGCCGGGAGTGAGCAGTTCTTC. Translating gives CASSNSGGAGSEQFF. Full variable domain (remainder filled in from reference TRBV5-1 and TRBJ2-1): KAGVTQTPRYLIKTRGQQVTLSCSPISGHRSVSWYQQTPGQGLQFLFEYFSETQRNKGNFPGRFSGRQFSNSRSEMNVSTLELGDSALYLCASSNSGGAGSEQFFGPGTRLTVL.

V gene TRBV7-9 combines with J gene TRBJ2-3, with no clear D. This CDR3 has 15 residues. CDR1 and CDR2 (germline): SEHNR, FQNEAQ (reference sequence). The V end was cut by 0 bases, the J end by 3 bases, with 10 bases between. CDR3 coding DNA: TGTGCCAGCAGCTTAGCGACCGATAATACAGATACGCAGTATTTT. Residues: CASSLATDNTDTQYF.

The rearrangement uses TRBV2 and TRBJ1-2; possibly TRBD1 for D (5 bases). This CDR3 region has 14 residues. V shed 6 bases and J shed 2 bases, with 13 bases lying between them. Per germline, CDR1 SNHLY and CDR2 FYNNEI. CDR3 in amino acids: CASRVVRGNYGYTF. DNA of the CDR3: TGTGCCAGCAGGGTAGTTCGGGGGAACTATGGCTACACCTTC.

This CDR3 is CASSGGSLYNSPLHF. In DNA form, the CDR3 reads TGCGCCAGCAGTGGCGGCAGCCTCTATAATTCACCCCTCCACTTT. This chain links TRBV10-2 with TRBJ1-6, with no clear D. Germline V CDR1 and CDR2: WSHSY, SAAADI. This CDR3 contains 15 residues. V was trimmed by 4 bases and J by 3 bases, leaving 10 bases between them.

The chain recombines TRBV21-1 with TRBJ1-5; the table names TRBD1, a call not compared with the DNA. TRBV21-1 is deemed a pseudogene. This CDR3 has 17 residues. CDR3 nucleotides: TGTGCCAGCAGCAAAGATCGGACAGGGATCCCCAATCAGCCCCAGCATTTT. Amino acids: CASSKDRTGIPNQPQHF.

The chain combines TRBV5-5 with TRBJ2-3, with unresolved D. Germline CDR1 SGHKS, CDR2 YYEKEE (reference sequence). This CDR3 contains 15 residues. Trimming stripped 2 bases from V and 0 bases from J, with 10 bases between. The DNA of the CDR3 is TGTGCCAGCAGCTTACAAGGTCATAGCACAGATACGCAGTATTTT. Residues: CASSLQGHSTDTQYF.

The chain has TRBV4-2 and TRBJ1-2; 8 positions match TRBD1. The CDR3 has 16 amino acids. Germline V gene lookup returns CDR1 LGHNA and CDR2 YNFKEQ. J gave up 0 bases and V 1 base, and 4 bases lay outside the gene matches. CDR3 sequence: CASSQGPGGPNYGYTF. CDR3 coding DNA: TGTGCCAGCAGCCAAGGGCCAGGGGGCCCTAACTATGGCTACACCTTC.